Included here is one T cell receptor beta chain sequence, with context. What it binds is not known. Profiling relied on immunoSEQ multiplex PCR, and the TCRdb table lists in-frame clones only, not all of them. The sample lists about 140,000 clones, almost 90% occurring once. The data derive from a study of cytomegalovirus exposure and HLA in healthy donors. Study observations and caveats: A later analysis found first-cohort TCR clusters tended to co-occur in the 120 validation repertoires.

The sequencing input was PBMCs. This TCR derives from a woman aged 18 to 35 in good health and CMV-seropositive.

The chain's CDR3 is CASSKDREGTDTQYF. For the CDR3, the DNA is TGTGCCAGTAGTAAGGACAGGGAAGGCACAGATACGCAGTATTTT. The chain employs TRBV19 and TRBJ2-3; TRBD1 matches at 8 bases. The CDR3 sequence is 15 residues long. Looked up from germline, CDR1 is LNHDA and CDR2 is SQIVND (reference sequence). The junction had 4 bases not matched to a gene; V was cut back by 4 bases and J by 1 base.